The 25 T cell receptor beta chains below come from one sample, sequenced in a study of blood T cell repertoires in COVID-19. Libraries were prepared by immunoSEQ multiplex PCR; TCRdb keeps only in-frame clonotypes and omits some of them. In the table there are about 290,000 clones, around 85% of which are singletons. Sequenced input: peripheral blood. The receptor source for this set is a woman aged 45-65 years with active or convalescent COVID-19.

The V and J genes are TRBV12-5 and TRBJ1-1; no clear D gene. This CDR3 region has 15 residues. Trimming pared 0 bases from V and 4 bases from J, leaving 12 bases between. In germline, CDR1 is LGHNT, CDR2 FRNRAP. CDR3 DNA: TGTGCTAGTGGTTTGGTAAACAATGGTTTCACTGAAGCTTTCTTT. Residues: CASGLVNNGFTEAFF.

This chain uses TRBV19 with TRBJ1-2; the D is unclear. The CDR3 consists of 12 residues. V gave up 1 base and J gave up 10 bases, with 10 bases separating them. The V gene's germline CDR1 is LNHDA and CDR2 SQIVND (reference sequence). The CDR3 loop reads CASSIGILDYTF. The CDR3 DNA reads TGTGCCAGTAGTATAGGAATACTAGACTACACCTTC.

In its sample, this clone was seen once. The chain employs TRBV14 and TRBJ1-3; maybe TRBD1 (5 bases). Germline V gives CDR1 SGHDN, CDR2 FVKESK. V dropped 4 bases and J dropped 2 bases, with 12 bases sitting between them. The CDR3 is made up of 15 amino acids. The CDR3 is CASSPGGGAGNTIYF. Here the CDR3 DNA reads TGTGCCAGCAGCCCGGGCGGGGGGGCTGGAAACACCATATATTTT.

This clone was picked up one time. The chain has TRBV2 and TRBJ1-5; D perhaps matches TRBD1 (5 bases). The V gene's germline CDR1 is SNHLY and CDR2 FYNNEI. The germline V and J ends were trimmed by 6 bases and 9 bases, with 12 bases remaining between them. The length of the CDR3 is 12 residues. CDR3 nucleotides: TGTGCCAGCAGGGTAAGGGGTGGGCCCCAGCATTTT. Protein product: CASRVRGGPQHF.

This chain joins TRBV11-1 and TRBJ2-7; 7 bases agree with TRBD1. The germline CDR1 and CDR2 sequences are SGHAT and FQDESV (reference sequence). The CDR3 has 15 amino acids. V dropped 7 bases and J dropped 3; count of bases not matched to a gene: 12. Here the CDR3 DNA reads TGTGCCAGCACCATGACTGGGACAGTCATCTACGAGCAGTACTTC. As protein: CASTMTGTVIYEQYF.

This chain joins TRBV19 and TRBJ1-1; D is ambiguous. CDR3 length equals 14 residues. V shed 5 bases and J shed 7 bases, with 17 bases lying between them. Germline V gene data show CDR1 as LNHDA and CDR2 as SQIVND (reference sequence). CDR3 bases: TGTGCCAGTAGTGTCACCCTCCAAACAGTTGAAGCTTTCTTT. This translates into CASSVTLQTVEAFF.

The chain couples TRBV24-1 to TRBJ2-1; the D is unclear. V lost 5 bases and J lost 9, with 7 bases in between. The CDR3 has 11 amino acids. Germline CDR1 reads KGHDR; CDR2 reads SFDVKD. CDR3: CATSGAVEQFF. In DNA form, the CDR3 reads TGTGCCACCAGTGGTGCGGTTGAGCAGTTCTTC.

The chain uses TRBV5-1 and TRBJ2-3; 7 bases are a match to TRBD2. The germline V gene has CDR1 SGHRS and CDR2 YFSETQ. The V gene end was trimmed by 5 bases and the J gene end by 1 base; junction bases not matched to a gene: 4. The CDR3 is 14 amino acids. The CDR3 region has the DNA TGCGCCAGCAGACGGGCGGGAGGCACAGATACGCAGTATTTT. Translated: CASRRAGGTDTQYF. Looking up the rest from reference TRBV5-1 and TRBJ2-3 gives the full variable domain: KAGVTQTPRYLIKTRGQQVTLSCSPISGHRSVSWYQQTPGQGLQFLFEYFSETQRNKGNFPGRFSGRQFSNSRSEMNVSTLELGDSALYLCASRRAGGTDTQYFGPGTRLTVL.

The genes are TRBV14 and TRBJ1-6, with 9 bases matching TRBD1. After removal of 4 bases from V and 7 bases from J, the junction contained 8 bases not matched to a gene. Germline CDR1 SGHDN, CDR2 FVKESK. There are 16 residues in the CDR3. CDR3 region: CASSLRRGQGNSPLHF. CDR3 bases: TGTGCCAGCAGCCTCCGACGGGGACAGGGAAATTCACCCCTCCACTTT.

The chain has TRBV7-2 and TRBJ2-2; perhaps TRBD1 as D (6 bases). CDR3 length: 15 residues. Per the germline V gene, CDR1 is SGHTA and CDR2 is FQGNSA. Trimming cost V 4 bases and J 4 bases, with 13 bases left between them. The CDR3 DNA follows: TGTGCCAGCAGCTCCCAGGACAGCTCCACCGGGGAGCTGTTTTTT. It encodes CASSSQDSSTGELFF.

J is TRBJ2-7 and V is TRBV5-1; tentative D call: TRBD2 (5 bases). The CDR3 is 16 amino acids. The germline V gene has CDR1 SGHRS and CDR2 YFSETQ. V lost 4 bases, J lost 0 bases, and 17 bases lay in between. The CDR3 loop is CASSKTTGFTSYEQYF. CDR3 bases: TGCGCCAGCAGCAAGACCACGGGATTCACCTCCTACGAGCAGTACTTC.

V gene TRBV4-1 combines with J gene TRBJ2-2; 11 bases match TRBD2. In germline, CDR1 is MGHRA, CDR2 YSYEKL. After removal of 3 bases from V and 2 bases from J, the junction contained 14 bases not matched to a gene. This CDR3 region has 20 residues. CDR3: CASSQLFRPTSGKNTGELFF. The CDR3 coding sequence is TGCGCCAGCAGCCAGCTATTCAGGCCGACTAGCGGGAAAAACACCGGGGAGCTGTTTTTT.

This sequence joins TRBV27 and TRBJ2-7; a possible D gene is TRBD1 (5 bases). V was cut by 6 bases and J by 5 bases, with 20 bases left in between. CDR3 length: 15 amino acids. Germline V CDR1 and CDR2: MNHEY, SMNVEV (reference sequence). CDR3 DNA sequence: TGTGCCAGCAGACCAACAGGTCCCGCCGCCCACGAGCAGTACTTC. This translates into CASRPTGPAAHEQYF.

This rearrangement joins TRBV5-1 to TRBJ2-1, with 8 bases that match TRBD2. This CDR3 is built from 14 residues. V shed 0 bases, J shed 8 bases, and the junction held 4 bases outside the gene matches. Germline loops: CDR1 SGHRS, CDR2 YFSETQ. This CDR3 reads CASSLANSGDEQFF. CDR3 nucleotides: TGCGCCAGCAGCTTGGCCAATAGCGGGGATGAGCAGTTCTTC.

CDR3 sequence (DNA): TGTGCCACCAGTGTCTGGGGGGAGTCTTACAATGAGCAGTTCTTC. This gives the protein CATSVWGESYNEQFF. J is TRBJ2-1 and V is TRBV24-1; tentative D call: TRBD2 (6 bases). Germline V gene lookup returns CDR1 KGHDR and CDR2 SFDVKD. This CDR3 comprises 15 residues. Trimming removed 5 bases from V and 4 bases from J, with 14 bases in between.

V and J are TRBV7-8 and TRBJ1-1; D remains ambiguous. The length of the CDR3 is 15 residues. The germline gives CDR1 SGHVS, CDR2 FQNEAQ. V lost 5 bases and J 1 base, leaving 14 bases between the germline ends. This chain's CDR3 is CASSNSQAPNTEAFF. As DNA, the CDR3 is TGTGCCAGCAGCAACAGCCAGGCTCCGAACACTGAAGCTTTCTTT.

This chain uses TRBV28 with TRBJ1-5; D is possibly TRBD1 (5 bases). Germline CDR1 reads MDHEN; CDR2 reads SYDVKM. The CDR3 loop spans 15 amino acids. Trimming took off 7 bases at V and 0 bases at J, with 13 bases between the two ends. Here the CDR3 reads CASTGRQFSNQPQHF. The DNA of the CDR3 is TGTGCCAGCACAGGAAGACAGTTTAGCAATCAGCCCCAGCATTTT.

The chain has TRBV21-1 and TRBJ2-1; the table's TRBD1 call for D was not verified on the DNA. TRBV21-1 is a recognized pseudogene. CDR3 size: 14 residues. The CDR3 DNA is TGTGCCAGCAGCACGGGACAGTTCTACAATGAGCAGTTCTTC. Translating it yields CASSTGQFYNEQFF.

The chain recombines TRBV7-2 with TRBJ2-2, with D possibly matching TRBD1 (5 bases). The CDR3 contains 12 residues. With 5 bases removed from V and 6 bases from J, the gap between germline ends came to 7 bases. CDR1 and CDR2 from the germline V gene are SGHTA and FQGNSA. The CDR3 region has the DNA TGTGCCAGCAGCCAGGGCCCCGGGGAGCTGTTTTTT. It encodes CASSQGPGELFF. Drawing the rest from reference TRBV7-2 and TRBJ2-2, the complete variable domain is GAGVSQSPSNKVTEKGKDVELRCDPISGHTALYWYRQSLGQGLEFLIYFQGNSAPDKSGLPSDRFSAERTGGSVSTLTIQRTQQEDSAVYLCASSQGPGELFFGEGSRLTVL.

DNA of the CDR3: TGCGCCAGCAGCTCTTTACTAGCGGGAGGCGCCGGGGAGCTGTTTTTT. It translates to CASSSLLAGGAGELFF. This chain connects TRBV5-1 to TRBJ2-2; 12 nucleotides line up with TRBD2. J lost 6 bases, V lost 3 bases, and 6 bases had no gene match. The CDR3 spans 16 residues. Per the germline V gene, CDR1 is SGHRS and CDR2 is YFSETQ. The variable domain in full, completed from reference TRBV5-1 and TRBJ2-2, reads KAGVTQTPRYLIKTRGQQVTLSCSPISGHRSVSWYQQTPGQGLQFLFEYFSETQRNKGNFPGRFSGRQFSNSRSEMNVSTLELGDSALYLCASSSLLAGGAGELFFGEGSRLTVL.

The chain is built from TRBV19 and TRBJ2-1; TRBD2 aligns across 10 bases. J gave up 3 bases and V 4 bases, and 6 bases lay outside the gene matches. The CDR3 runs to 16 residues. The V gene's germline CDR1 is LNHDA and CDR2 SQIVND (reference sequence). CDR3 DNA: TGTGCCAGTAGTACGGGGGGGACTAGCGTCTACAATGAGCAGTTCTTC. Encoded protein: CASSTGGTSVYNEQFF.

The rearrangement uses TRBV18 and TRBJ1-4, with 7 bases fitting TRBD1. V dropped 3 bases and J dropped 3; count of bases not matched to a gene: 7. Germline V gives CDR1 KGHSH, CDR2 LQKENI. The CDR3 covers 16 residues. CDR3: CASSPRQTGPNEKLFF. DNA for the CDR3: TGTGCCAGCTCACCCCGGCAGACAGGGCCTAATGAAAAACTGTTTTTT.

The genes are TRBV6-5 and TRBJ1-1; no reliable D call. The CDR3 totals 13 residues. Trimming stripped 0 bases from V and 1 base from J, with 3 bases between. CDR1 is MNHEY and CDR2 is SVGAGI in the germline V gene. Written as DNA, the CDR3 is TGTGCCAGCAGTTACTCCAGGAACACTGAAGCTTTCTTT. It specifies CASSYSRNTEAFF.

The rearrangement links TRBV3-1 (or the pseudogene TRBV3-2) to TRBJ2-1; TRBD2 matches at 9 bases. Germline CDR1 LGHDT, CDR2 YNNKEL (reference sequence). CDR3 size: 14 residues. Trimming at V came to 3 bases and at J to 7 bases, leaving 4 bases not matched to a gene. CDR3 nucleotides: TGTGCCAGCAGCCAGATTAGCGGGAGAAATGAGCAGTTCTTC. This translates into CASSQISGRNEQFF.

The rearrangement joins TRBV7-3 to TRBJ2-1; possibly TRBD2 for D (5 bases). The length of the CDR3 is 16 residues. The germline V gene has CDR1 SGHTA and CDR2 FQGTGA. V was trimmed by 5 bases and J by 8 bases, leaving 22 bases between them. As DNA, the CDR3 is TGTGCCAGCAGCGCCTGGGGTGTTGTAGCGCTCGATGAGCAGTTCTTC. Its translation: CASSAWGVVALDEQFF.